This entry lists 24 T cell receptor beta chains sequenced from one sample in a study of T cell repertoires in cytomegalovirus infection. These receptors have no identified antigens. TCRdb analysed the reads with MiXCR anew, one entry per CDR3 protein. Of 360,000 or so distinct CDR3 sequences in the sample, approximately 35% were seen once. Source: cultured PBMCs, taken from culture after CMV antigen stimulation. Receptors were obtained from a human donor in good health (CMV status not recorded). Some clones in this sample may be carry-over from other donors' samples.

This clonotype was seen repeatedly, ten times or more. This chain joins TRBV7-2 and TRBJ1-4; TRBD1 is a possible D gene (6 bases). Trimming removed 1 base from V and 6 bases from J, with 15 bases in between. The germline V gene has CDR1 SGHTA and CDR2 FQGNSA. The CDR3 covers 16 residues. CDR3 bases: TGTGCCAGCAGCTTAGGCAGGGGTAGTTTTTATGAAAAACTGTTTTTT. This gives the protein CASSLGRGSFYEKLFF.

This sequence joins TRBV6-5 and TRBJ2-1, with D possibly called TRBD1 or TRBD2 (5 bases each). The CDR3 is made up of 10 amino acids. Between the trimmed V and J ends, which lost 8 bases and 12 bases, there was a span of 11 bases. Germline assignment: CDR1 MNHEY and CDR2 SVGAGI. The CDR3 DNA is TGTGCCAGCGGGACGTCGGGGCAGTTCTTC. Protein: CASGTSGQFF.

The CDR3 DNA follows: TGTGCCAGCTCACCACCGAACCGACAGGGGCGAGAAGAAAAACTGTTTTTT. Its protein product is CASSPPNRQGREEKLFF. The chain joins TRBV18 to TRBJ1-4; 8 bases map to TRBD1. Germline CDR1 KGHSH, CDR2 LQKENI. Losses at the gene ends were 0 bases for V and 8 bases for J; bases not matched to a gene: 11. The CDR3 extends over 17 amino acids.

This clonotype has more than one count but fewer than ten. The chain uses TRBV6-1 and TRBJ1-1; D perhaps matches TRBD1 (6 bases). The CDR3 has 16 amino acids. V was shortened by 8 bases and J by 4 bases, with 23 bases between the two germline ends. The germline gives CDR1 MNHNS, CDR2 SASEGT. The DNA for the CDR3 is TGTGCCAGCTATCCCGACGGGGGGCGAGGGGGCACTGAAGCTTTCTTT. It translates to CASYPDGGRGGTEAFF.

This clonotype has a count of ten or more. This chain joins TRBV7-2 and TRBJ2-1; D is unresolved. This CDR3 is built from 15 residues. Germline loops: CDR1 SGHTA, CDR2 FQGNSA. The ends were cut back, 1 base at V and 6 bases at J, with 13 bases in the middle. The CDR3 sequence is CASSLGPDQANEQFF. In DNA, the CDR3 is TGTGCCAGCAGCTTAGGCCCGGATCAAGCCAATGAGCAGTTCTTC.

The sample holds a few counts of this clonotype. The V gene is TRBV7-2, the J gene TRBJ1-2; 11 positions match TRBD1. V shed 4 bases and J 7 bases; nucleotides not matched to a gene: 2. This CDR3 comprises 13 residues. CDR1 and CDR2 (germline): SGHTA, FQGNSA. CDR3 residues: CASSSDRGLGYTF. CDR3 DNA sequence: TGTGCCAGCAGCTCGGACAGGGGGCTTGGCTACACCTTC.

The chain is built from TRBV19 and TRBJ1-2; 7 bases are shared with TRBD1. V was pared by 6 bases and J by 7 bases, with 8 bases of the junction left unmatched. The CDR3 contains 13 residues. The germline CDR1 and CDR2 sequences are LNHDA and SQIVND (reference sequence). The CDR3 coding sequence is TGTGCCAGTAGGGTGCCAGGGGGTATTGGCTACACCTTC. Its translation is CASRVPGGIGYTF.

This clonotype has a handful of counts. This chain joins TRBV7-8 and TRBJ2-1, with D possibly called TRBD1 or TRBD2 (5 bases each). Trimming left V 4 bases short and J 8 bases short, with 18 bases between. Per the germline V gene, CDR1 is SGHVS and CDR2 is FQNEAQ. This CDR3 is 15 amino acids long. In DNA, the CDR3 is TGTGCCAGCAGCTCCGGACTCATGAGGGGAGATGAGCAGTTCTTC. Protein sequence: CASSSGLMRGDEQFF.

The V and J genes are TRBV7-2 and TRBJ2-1, with 8 bases that match TRBD2. Per the germline V gene, CDR1 is SGHTA and CDR2 is FQGNSA. CDR3 length: 14 residues. V lost 4 bases to trimming and J lost 4 bases; unmatched junction nucleotides: 3. CDR3 coding DNA: TGTGCCAGCAGCTCCGGGACTAGGTACAATGAGCAGTTCTTC. Translating gives CASSSGTRYNEQFF.

The rearrangement uses TRBV28 and TRBJ1-5; TRBD1 agrees at 8 bases. This CDR3 is 16 amino acids long. Trimming cost V 5 bases and J 4 bases; bases outside gene matches: 10. CDR1 is MDHEN and CDR2 is SYDVKM in the germline V gene. CDR3 sequence reads: CASSPQGQGWNQPQHF. The CDR3 nucleotides are TGTGCCAGCAGTCCTCAAGGACAGGGTTGGAATCAGCCCCAGCATTTT.

The V gene is TRBV19, the J gene TRBJ2-5, with 8 bases identical to TRBD1. The CDR3 is 16 amino acids. With V trimmed by 7 bases and J by 5 bases, 15 bases remained unmatched. Germline CDR1 and CDR2: LNHDA and SQIVND (reference sequence). The CDR3 loop reads CASNLGTGQGRETQYF. The CDR3 DNA sequence: TGTGCCAGTAATCTCGGGACAGGCCAGGGACGTGAGACCCAGTACTTC.

The V call is TRBV27, the J call TRBJ2-1; TRBD1 agrees at 11 bases. V gave up 3 bases and J gave up 9 bases; unmatched junction bases: 1. The CDR3 covers 13 residues. Germline CDR1 and CDR2: MNHEY and SMNVEV (reference sequence). CDR3 protein: CASSFGTGGEQFF. CDR3 in DNA: TGTGCCAGCAGTTTCGGGACAGGGGGTGAGCAGTTCTTC.

This clonotype came up many times. The chain uses TRBV7-2 and TRBJ2-1, with D uncertain. Per the germline V gene, CDR1 is SGHTA and CDR2 is FQGNSA. Trimming removed 2 bases at V and 4 bases at J, with 6 bases between. CDR3 length equals 13 residues. CDR3 bases: TGTGCCAGCAGCTTAAACGCGTACAATGAGCAGTTCTTC. Its translation is CASSLNAYNEQFF.

In its sample, this clonotype was seen many times. The CDR3 loop reads CASSLGKGRTVDGYTF. The CDR3 nucleotides read TGTGCCAGCAGCTTAGGGAAGGGTAGGACCGTTGATGGCTACACCTTC. V and J are TRBV7-8 and TRBJ1-2; D ambiguous. With 1 base removed from V and 6 bases from J, the gap between germline ends came to 18 bases. The germline gives CDR1 SGHVS, CDR2 FQNEAQ. The CDR3 is made up of 16 amino acids.

CDR3 region: CASTLKGGSVTEAFF. The CDR3 DNA reads as TGTGCCAGTACCCTGAAAGGGGGTAGCGTCACTGAAGCTTTCTTT. The J gene is TRBJ1-1, the V gene TRBV19; maybe TRBD1 (6 bases). Trimming pared 7 bases from V and 4 bases from J, leaving 19 bases between. The CDR3 loop spans 15 amino acids. In germline, CDR1 is LNHDA, CDR2 SQIVND (reference sequence).

The rearrangement uses TRBV6-2 or TRBV6-3 and TRBJ2-3; D is possibly TRBD2 (5 bases). Germline CDR1 is MNHEY and CDR2 is SVGEGT. Trimming stripped 6 bases from V and 6 bases from J, with 10 bases between. The CDR3 runs to 12 residues. As DNA, the CDR3 is TGTGCCAGCAGCCAGCGGCGGGATACGCAGTATTTT. Protein product: CASSQRRDTQYF.

V usage is TRBV28 and J usage is TRBJ2-1, with 7 bases identical to TRBD2. V shed 8 bases and J 8 bases; nucleotides not matched to a gene: 18. Germline V lookup: CDR1 MDHEN, CDR2 SYDVKM. CDR3 length: 16 residues. The CDR3: CASADPRDYRSYEQFF. CDR3 nucleotides: TGTGCCAGCGCAGATCCCAGGGACTACCGGTCCTATGAGCAGTTCTTC.

The J gene is TRBJ2-1, the V gene TRBV6-1; 10 bases match TRBD2. There are 15 residues in the CDR3. V trimming: 2 bases; J trimming: 2 bases; junction bases outside the gene matches: 0. CDR1 is MNHNS, CDR2 SASEGT, per germline. This CDR3 reads CASSETSGTYNEQFF. The DNA for the CDR3 is TGTGCCAGCAGTGAAACTAGCGGGACCTACAATGAGCAGTTCTTC.

This clonotype appeared a few times. This rearrangement joins TRBV12-3 or TRBV12-4 to TRBJ2-6; D gene uncertain. The CDR3 has 15 residues. V gave up 6 bases and J gave up 1 base, with 10 bases separating them. The CDR3 reads CASRAEVSGANVLTF. The CDR3 DNA reads as TGTGCCAGCAGAGCAGAGGTTTCTGGGGCCAACGTCCTGACTTTC.

The rearrangement uses TRBV7-8 and TRBJ1-1, with TRBD1 identical over 8 bases. CDR3 length equals 15 residues. The ends lost 5 bases at V and 4 bases at J; junction bases unmatched: 9. Germline values: CDR1 SGHVS, CDR2 FQNEAQ. In nucleotides, the CDR3 is TGTGCCAGCAGCAGACAACAGGGGGTTCTCACTGAAGCTTTCTTT. This gives the protein CASSRQQGVLTEAFF.

This clonotype was detected only a few times. The V call is TRBV7-2, the J call TRBJ1-3, with TRBD1 identical over 8 bases. Losses at the gene ends were 8 bases for V and 9 bases for J; bases not matched to a gene: 6. The germline CDR1 and CDR2 sequences are SGHTA and FQGNSA. CDR3 length: 12 amino acids. CDR3 loop: CASGQGASTIYF. CDR3 DNA: TGTGCCAGCGGCCAGGGGGCTAGCACCATATATTTT.

This clonotype was found once. The CDR3 DNA is TGTGCCAGCAGCGTCGTGGGCGGGAGGGAAGAGACCCAGTACTTC. Its protein is CASSVVGGREETQYF. The chain combines TRBV7-4 with TRBJ2-5; 9 bases map to TRBD2. Trimming took 5 bases from V and 3 from J; bases not matched to a gene: 7. CDR1 is SGHVT and CDR2 is SQSDAQ in the germline V gene. The CDR3 runs 15 residues.

This chain uses TRBV19 with TRBJ2-2; 7 bases fit TRBD2. The CDR3 is 14 residues long. The trim removed 5 bases at V and 4 bases at J, leaving 4 bases unmatched. Per the germline V gene, CDR1 is LNHDA and CDR2 is SQIVND (reference sequence). The chain's CDR3 is CASSFGGSTGELFF. Here the CDR3 DNA reads TGTGCCAGTAGTTTCGGCGGGAGCACCGGGGAGCTGTTTTTT.

The sample holds a few counts of this clonotype. This chain uses TRBV12-3 or TRBV12-4 with TRBJ1-5; D is unclear. CDR3 length equals 14 residues. V lost 4 bases and J lost 4, with 11 bases in between. CDR3 protein: CASSYGYKNQPQHF. The DNA for the CDR3 is TGTGCCAGCAGTTACGGTTATAAGAATCAGCCCCAGCATTTT.